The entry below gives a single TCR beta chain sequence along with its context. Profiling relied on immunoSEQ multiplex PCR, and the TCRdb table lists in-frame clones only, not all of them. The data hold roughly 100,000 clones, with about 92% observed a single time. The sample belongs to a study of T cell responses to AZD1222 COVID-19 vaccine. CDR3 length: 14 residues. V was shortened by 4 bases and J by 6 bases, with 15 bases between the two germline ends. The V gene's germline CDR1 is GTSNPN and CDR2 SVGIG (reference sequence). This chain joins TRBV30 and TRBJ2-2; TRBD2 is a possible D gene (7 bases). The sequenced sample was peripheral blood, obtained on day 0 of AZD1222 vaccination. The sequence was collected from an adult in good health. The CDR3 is CAWTRGASAGELFF. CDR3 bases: TGTGCCTGGACTCGGGGGGCGTCCGCCGGGGAGCTGTTTTTT.